In this sample, the clone carrying this T cell receptor (beta chain) turned up many times. For TCR beta, libraries came from iRepertoire HTBI primers and Arm-PCR of CDR3 regions. TCRdb called the multiplex PCR reads again in MiXCR, with one record for every CDR3 protein. Found here are roughly 250,000 distinct CDR3 sequences, around a sixth of them singletons; the top ten hold around 13%. Time point given: newly diagnosed GD, antithyroid drugs for less than 3 months. The TCR library was made from RNA extracted from PBMCs. The sample is drawn from a study of regulatory T cells in long-lasting Graves disease. Germline trimming cut 5 bases from V and 10 bases from J; bases unmatched to any gene: 7. The germline gives CDR1 SEHNR, CDR2 FQNEAQ (reference sequence). The CDR3 has 13 amino acids. These same records also appear under a second study, on T cells in Graves' hyperthyroidism and ophthalmopathy.

The sample was peripheral blood mononuclear cells (PBMCs), taken at new diagnosis, from a patient treated with antithyroid drugs. The chain carries TRBV7-9 and TRBJ1-1; 10 bases align to TRBD1. This clonotype was sampled from a woman between 25 and 40 years old with Graves disease. The CDR3 sequence: CASSALDRGRAFF. CDR3 DNA: TGTGCCAGCAGCGCCCTCGACAGGGGGCGAGCTTTCTTT.